The 26 T cell receptor beta chains listed next were all sequenced from one sample in a study of blood T cell repertoires in COVID-19. Repertoires were generated with immunoSEQ multiplex PCR, while TCRdb's copy carries only in-frame clones and drops some. The sample contains about 160,000 clones, around 85% of which appear only once. The source material was peripheral blood. These receptors came from a human donor with acute or convalescent COVID-19. The donor label of this sample is uncertain.

The chain carries TRBV5-1 and TRBJ1-2; D ambiguous. Trimming left V 4 bases short and J 3 bases short, with 10 bases between. This CDR3 contains 13 residues. CDR1 and CDR2 (germline): SGHRS, YFSETQ. CDR3 amino acids: CASSTDIYYGYTF. The CDR3 coding sequence is TGCGCCAGCAGCACAGACATCTACTATGGCTACACCTTC.

The chain recombines TRBV2 with TRBJ2-1, with 7 bases lining up with TRBD1. The germline V gene has CDR1 SNHLY and CDR2 FYNNEI. Unmatched junction bases numbered 4, after V lost 8 bases and J lost 3 bases. The CDR3 length is 13 residues. The CDR3 bases are TGTGCCAGCGGTTGGGACAGCTACAATGAGCAGTTCTTC. Amino acid sequence: CASGWDSYNEQFF.

The chain employs TRBV3-1 (or the pseudogene TRBV3-2) and TRBJ2-1; 7 bases agree with TRBD2. CDR1 LGHDT and CDR2 YNNKEL come from the germline V gene (reference sequence). This CDR3 spans 15 amino acids. The V and J ends lost 8 bases and 0 bases, in that order; junction bases with no gene match: 7. CDR3 in amino acids: CASGRGGSSYNEQFF. The CDR3 DNA reads TGTGCCAGCGGCCGCGGGGGAAGCTCCTACAATGAGCAGTTCTTC.

This chain links TRBV6-5 with TRBJ1-6; 7 bases line up with TRBD1. Germline assignment: CDR1 MNHEY and CDR2 SVGAGI. Germline trimming cut 4 bases from V and 7 bases from J; bases unmatched to any gene: 10. The CDR3 covers 16 residues. This CDR3 is CASSWDSPLGNSPLHF. The CDR3 bases are TGTGCCAGCAGTTGGGACAGCCCTCTAGGGAATTCACCCCTCCACTTT.

The chain is built from TRBV3-1 (or the pseudogene TRBV3-2) and TRBJ2-3; D may be TRBD2 (6 bases). The CDR3 sequence is 15 residues long. V was trimmed by 7 bases and J by 5 bases, leaving 19 bases between them. Germline V gene sequence: CDR1 LGHDT, CDR2 YNNKEL (reference sequence). CDR3: CASTRPPGRGDTQYF. The CDR3 DNA follows: TGTGCCAGCACCCGACCCCCCGGGCGGGGAGATACGCAGTATTTT.

Here the CDR3 reads CASSPTGGFSYEQYF. In DNA form, the CDR3 reads TGTGCCAGCTCCCCGACAGGGGGGTTCTCCTACGAGCAGTACTTC. The J gene is TRBJ2-7, the V gene TRBV18; 9 bases fit TRBD1. The germline V gene encodes CDR1 KGHSH and CDR2 LQKENI. This CDR3 comprises 15 residues. J was trimmed by 0 bases and V by 6 bases; bases with no gene match: 6.

This chain joins TRBV7-2 and TRBJ1-2; D remains ambiguous. Germline V CDR1 and CDR2: SGHTA, FQGNSA. This CDR3 spans 14 amino acids. V lost 0 bases to trimming and J lost 3 bases, with 8 bases between them. The CDR3 is CASSLATVDYGYTF. As DNA, the CDR3 is TGTGCCAGCAGCTTAGCAACGGTGGACTATGGCTACACCTTC. The variable domain in full, completed from reference TRBV7-2 and TRBJ1-2, reads GAGVSQSPSNKVTEKGKDVELRCDPISGHTALYWYRQSLGQGLEFLIYFQGNSAPDKSGLPSDRFSAERTGGSVSTLTIQRTQQEDSAVYLCASSLATVDYGYTFGSGTRLTVV.

This clone appeared a few times. V usage is TRBV11-1 and J usage is TRBJ2-4, with a tentative D call TRBD1 (6 bases). The CDR3 sequence is 15 residues long. V lost 0 bases and J 6 bases, leaving 12 bases between the germline ends. Germline V gives CDR1 SGHAT, CDR2 FQDESV (reference sequence). CDR3 region: CASSLAGGRGNIQYF. CDR3 DNA sequence: TGTGCCAGCAGCTTAGCTGGGGGCAGGGGAAACATTCAGTACTTC.

This clone turned up a few times. The CDR3 DNA reads as TGCGCCAGCAGTCAGCCCCCAGAGGCGCGGGAGACCCAGTACTTC. It encodes CASSQPPEARETQYF. The genes are TRBV23-1 and TRBJ2-5; D is unclear. TRBV23-1 is an ORF; its function is uncertain. The CDR3 runs to 15 residues. Trimming removed 3 bases at V and 5 bases at J, with 16 bases between.

CDR3 amino acids: CAWSAPGAQHF. The DNA for the CDR3 is TGTGCCTGGAGTGCCCCGGGAGCCCAGCATTTT. This chain uses TRBV30 with TRBJ1-5; no clear D gene. The CDR3 has 11 residues. Germline assignment: CDR1 GTSNPN and CDR2 SVGIG (reference sequence). The V and J ends lost 1 base and 11 bases respectively, with 9 bases between them.

The rearrangement uses TRBV5-8 and TRBJ2-5; 9 positions agree with TRBD1. Germline V CDR1 and CDR2: SGHTS, YDEGEE. V shed 7 bases and J 1 base; nucleotides not matched to a gene: 14. The CDR3 consists of 17 residues. This CDR3 reads CASSARTGAFSQETQYF. CDR3 DNA sequence: TGTGCCAGCTCCGCTAGGACAGGGGCCTTTTCCCAAGAGACCCAGTACTTC.

This clone was observed a few times. The gene calls are TRBV9 and TRBJ1-3, with D possibly being TRBD1 (6 bases). The V gene lost 0 bases and the J gene lost 3 bases, with 10 bases spanning the gap. This CDR3 is built from 15 residues. CDR1 is SGDLS and CDR2 is YYNGEE in the germline V gene. CDR3 region: CASSVGQANGNTIYF. Written as DNA, the CDR3 is TGTGCCAGCAGCGTAGGACAGGCTAATGGAAACACCATATATTTT.

The chain couples TRBV5-3 to TRBJ1-1; D call uncertain. TRBV5-3 is assigned to the ORF class and has an uncertain function. Trimming pared 4 bases from V and 0 bases from J, leaving 7 bases between. The CDR3 spans 13 residues. CDR3 loop: CARSILLNTEAFF. Written as DNA, the CDR3 is TGTGCCAGAAGCATACTCCTGAACACTGAAGCTTTCTTT.

The V call is TRBV18, the J call TRBJ1-5; 7 bases agree with TRBD1. Germline V gene lookup returns CDR1 KGHSH and CDR2 LQKENI. The CDR3 has 14 amino acids. After removal of 2 bases from V and 5 bases from J, the junction contained 3 bases not matched to a gene. DNA of the CDR3: TGTGCCAGCTCACCAGTCACAGGGGATCAGCCCCAGCATTTT. As protein: CASSPVTGDQPQHF.

This clone was seen a single time. The rearrangement uses TRBV10-3 and TRBJ2-7; 8 bases match TRBD2. Trimming cost V 11 bases and J 3 bases; bases outside gene matches: 15. CDR1 is ENHRY, CDR2 SYGVKD, per germline. The CDR3 extends over 15 amino acids. Here the CDR3 reads CASGKEGLGGYEQYF. In nucleotides, the CDR3 is TGTGCCTCCGGGAAGGAGGGACTAGGGGGCTACGAGCAGTACTTC.

This CDR3 reads CASSLGDNYGYTF. Written as DNA, the CDR3 is TGTGCCAGCAGCCTTGGAGATAACTATGGCTACACCTTC. The V call is TRBV11-3, the J call TRBJ1-2, with no clear D. The V gene lost 5 bases and the J gene lost 1 base, with 8 bases spanning the gap. Germline CDR1 is SGHNT and CDR2 is YENEEA. The CDR3 loop spans 13 amino acids.

This clone has just a few counts. The V and J genes are TRBV23-1 and TRBJ1-5, with 7 bases lining up with TRBD1. TRBV23-1 is given ORF status, its function remaining uncertain. V shed 3 bases and J 6 bases; nucleotides not matched to a gene: 8. The CDR3 runs 15 residues. The CDR3 DNA reads as TGCGCCAGCAGTCACCCTGACAGGGAATCTCAGCCCCAGCATTTT. It yields the protein CASSHPDRESQPQHF.

The chain carries TRBV6-5 and TRBJ1-6; 7 nucleotides line up with TRBD1. V lost 4 bases, J lost 0 bases, and 3 bases stayed unmatched. Germline V gene sequence: CDR1 MNHEY, CDR2 SVGAGI. This CDR3 has 16 residues. CDR3: CASSSRTGSYNSPLHF. CDR3 nucleotides: TGTGCCAGCAGTTCACGGACAGGCTCCTATAATTCACCCCTCCACTTT.

The chain links TRBV7-8 to TRBJ1-6; no clear D. The CDR3 spans 15 residues. V lost 1 base to trimming and J lost 0 bases, with 4 bases between them. CDR1 and CDR2 (germline): SGHVS, FQNEAQ. The CDR3 loop reads CASSLGSSYNSPLHF. The CDR3 DNA reads as TGTGCCAGCAGCTTAGGTAGCTCCTATAATTCACCCCTCCACTTT.

The V gene is TRBV6-5, the J gene TRBJ1-3; TRBD1 is a possible D gene (5 bases). V was pared by 0 bases and J by 0 bases, with 9 bases between. Germline V CDR1 and CDR2: MNHEY, SVGAGI. The CDR3 contains 16 residues. The CDR3 sequence is CASSYSGRASGNTIYF. The CDR3 nucleotides read TGTGCCAGCAGTTACTCGGGCAGGGCCTCTGGAAACACCATATATTTT.

In DNA, the CDR3 is TGCAGTGCTAGAGACCGGACAGGGTCCACCTTC. Protein sequence: CSARDRTGSTF. V is TRBV20-1 and J is TRBJ1-2; 8 nucleotides match TRBD1. The length of the CDR3 is 11 residues. V lost 0 bases to trimming and J lost 13 bases; unmatched junction nucleotides: 4. Per germline, CDR1 DFQATT and CDR2 SNEGSKA (reference sequence).

The J gene is TRBJ1-1, the V gene TRBV7-9; no reliable D call. V gave up 2 bases and J gave up 6 bases, with 16 bases separating them. There are 15 residues in the CDR3. The germline CDR1 and CDR2 sequences are SEHNR and FQNEAQ (reference sequence). The chain's CDR3 is CASSLLVGIRAEAFF. DNA of the CDR3: TGTGCCAGCAGCTTATTGGTCGGGATTAGGGCTGAAGCTTTCTTT.

The J gene is TRBJ2-1, the V gene TRBV6-4, with D perhaps TRBD2 (6 bases). Trimming removed 3 bases at V and 7 bases at J, with 13 bases between. The CDR3 runs 14 residues. CDR1 is MRHNA and CDR2 is SNTAGT in the germline V gene. CDR3 sequence: CASSEGGDLNEQFF. CDR3 in DNA: TGTGCCAGCAGTGAGGGGGGAGACCTAAATGAGCAGTTCTTC.

The chain is built from TRBV6-5 and TRBJ2-7, with 7 bases identical to TRBD1. The CDR3 loop spans 13 amino acids. V gave up 5 bases and J gave up 6 bases; unmatched junction bases: 7. Per germline, CDR1 MNHEY and CDR2 SVGAGI. CDR3 loop: CASSPGTGVEQYF. The CDR3 DNA reads as TGTGCCAGCAGTCCGGGAACAGGGGTCGAGCAGTACTTC.

The rearrangement uses TRBV18 and TRBJ1-6; no clear D gene. Deletions cut 6 bases from V and 0 bases from J, with 12 bases between. Germline CDR1 is KGHSH and CDR2 is LQKENI. The CDR3 sequence is 16 residues long. CDR3 loop: CASSHSPGSYNSPLHF. The CDR3 DNA sequence: TGTGCCAGCTCCCACAGCCCTGGCTCCTATAATTCACCCCTCCACTTT.

This clone appeared a few times. The chain couples TRBV9 to TRBJ1-3, with 7 nucleotides matching TRBD1. Germline V gene sequence: CDR1 SGDLS, CDR2 YYNGEE. The CDR3 runs to 16 residues. V lost 6 bases, J lost 0 bases, and 9 bases stayed unmatched. CDR3 protein: CASNRNWDSSGNTIYF. In DNA form, the CDR3 reads TGTGCCAGCAACAGGAATTGGGACAGCTCTGGAAACACCATATATTTT.